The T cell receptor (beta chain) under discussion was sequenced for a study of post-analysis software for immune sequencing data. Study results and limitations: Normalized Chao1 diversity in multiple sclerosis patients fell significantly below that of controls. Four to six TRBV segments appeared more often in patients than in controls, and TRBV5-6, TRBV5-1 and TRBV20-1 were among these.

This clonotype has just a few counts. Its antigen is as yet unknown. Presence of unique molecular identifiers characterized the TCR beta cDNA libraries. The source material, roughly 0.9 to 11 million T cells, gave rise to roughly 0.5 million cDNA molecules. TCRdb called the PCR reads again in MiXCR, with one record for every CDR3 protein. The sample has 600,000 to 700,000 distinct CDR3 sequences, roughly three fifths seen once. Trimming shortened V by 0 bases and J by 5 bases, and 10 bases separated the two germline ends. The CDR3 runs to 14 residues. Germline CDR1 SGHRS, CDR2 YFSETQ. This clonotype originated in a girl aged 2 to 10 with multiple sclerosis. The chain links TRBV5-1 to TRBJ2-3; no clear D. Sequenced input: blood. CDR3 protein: CASSLGQTVDTQYF. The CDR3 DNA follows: TGCGCCAGCAGCTTGGGGCAGACGGTAGATACGCAGTATTTT.